Presented here are 18 T cell receptor beta chains from one specimen sequenced in a study of blood T cell repertoires in COVID-19. TCRdb's table, derived via immunoSEQ multiplex PCR, lists solely in-frame clones and lacks some. The data contain approximately 330,000 clones, roughly 89% of them singletons. The source material was peripheral blood. The origin of the receptors is a woman in her thirties or forties with COVID-19, enrolled during active disease.

The CDR3 loop reads CASSPTGAITDTQYF. The DNA of the CDR3 is TGTGCCAGCAGTCCGACAGGGGCGATTACAGATACGCAGTATTTT. V gene TRBV6-5 combines with J gene TRBJ2-3; the match to TRBD1 covers 8 bases. CDR1 and CDR2 from the germline V gene are MNHEY and SVGAGI. This CDR3 is 15 amino acids long. V was clipped by 5 bases and J by 3 bases; unmatched bases: 7.

The V gene is TRBV7-9, the J gene TRBJ2-7; D may be TRBD2 (6 bases). Germline-derived CDR1 and CDR2 are SEHNR and FQNEAQ (reference sequence). Between the trimmed V and J ends, which lost 5 bases and 3 bases, there was a span of 14 bases. This CDR3 spans 14 amino acids. The CDR3 protein is CASSISTSHYEQYF. The CDR3, as DNA: TGTGCCAGCAGCATAAGTACTAGCCACTACGAGCAGTACTTC.

The chain carries TRBV18 and TRBJ1-5, with 12 positions matching TRBD1. Germline CDR1 and CDR2: KGHSH and LQKENI. V trimming: 3 bases; J trimming: 6 bases; junction bases outside the gene matches: 6. The CDR3 is 16 residues long. CDR3 amino acids: CASSPRGQGAGQPQHF. In nucleotides, the CDR3 is TGTGCCAGCTCACCCAGGGGACAGGGGGCCGGTCAGCCCCAGCATTTT.

The chain employs TRBV9 and TRBJ2-7; 10 bases align to TRBD1. The CDR3 is 15 residues long. The junction had 6 bases not matched to a gene; V was cut back by 4 bases and J by 2 bases. Germline V gene lookup returns CDR1 SGDLS and CDR2 YYNGEE. The chain's CDR3 is CASSSGQGDTYEQYF. The DNA for the CDR3 is TGTGCCAGCAGCTCAGGACAGGGGGACACCTACGAGCAGTACTTC.

V is TRBV29-1 and J is TRBJ2-3, with 8 bases that match TRBD1. The CDR3 covers 15 residues. Germline V gives CDR1 SQVTM, CDR2 ANQGSEA. V gave up 3 bases and J gave up 6 bases; unmatched junction bases: 11. The CDR3 DNA is TGCAGCGTTGATGGGCAGGGGGCGGTTCTTGATACGCAGTATTTT. Amino acids: CSVDGQGAVLDTQYF.

The chain links TRBV6-2 or TRBV6-3 to TRBJ2-3; 9 positions match TRBD1. The CDR3 totals 17 residues. J lost 5 bases, V lost 6 bases, and 15 bases had no gene match. CDR1 and CDR2 (germline): MNHEY, SVGEGT. CDR3 protein: CASSKIPGTGTGDTQYF. The CDR3 nucleotides read TGTGCCAGCAGCAAAATTCCCGGGACAGGGACGGGAGATACGCAGTATTTT.

The chain combines TRBV18 with TRBJ2-4, with D possibly TRBD1 on 7 matching bases. The V end lost 5 bases, the J end lost 2 bases, and 10 bases lay between the germline ends. Germline-derived CDR1 and CDR2 are KGHSH and LQKENI. The CDR3 has 14 residues. The CDR3 DNA reads TGTGCCAGCTCAGGAGGGGGCACCAAAAACATTCAGTACTTC. Translating it yields CASSGGGTKNIQYF.

This clone was seen just once. The chain combines TRBV2 with TRBJ2-7; 7 nucleotides agree with TRBD1. V lost 8 bases to trimming and J lost 1 base; unmatched junction nucleotides: 11. This CDR3 spans 15 amino acids. CDR1 is SNHLY, CDR2 FYNNEI, per germline. The CDR3 spells CASGANRGASYEQYF. As DNA, the CDR3 is TGTGCCAGCGGAGCTAACAGGGGCGCATCCTACGAGCAGTACTTC.

This rearrangement joins TRBV12-5 to TRBJ2-3, with no clear D. Trimming took 5 bases from V and 6 from J, leaving 9 bases between them. The CDR3 spans 12 residues. CDR1 is LGHNT, CDR2 FRNRAP, per germline. For the CDR3, the DNA is TGTGCTAGTGGTCCCGGGTGGGATACGCAGTATTTT. Translating it yields CASGPGWDTQYF. Complete variable domain (other parts from reference TRBV12-5 and TRBJ2-3): DARVTQTPRHKVTEMGQEVTMRCQPILGHNTVFWYRQTMMQGLELLAYFRNRAPLDDSGMPKDRFSAEMPDATLATLKIQPSEPRDSAVYFCASGPGWDTQYFGPGTRLTVL.

The V and J genes are TRBV6-4 and TRBJ1-1; maybe TRBD1 (5 bases). The germline gives CDR1 MRHNA, CDR2 SNTAGT. Trimming cost V 10 bases and J 1 base, with 13 bases left between them. The CDR3 extends over 13 amino acids. The CDR3 nucleotides read TGTGCCACCCGACAGACCCCGAACACTGAAGCTTTCTTT. Its translation is CATRQTPNTEAFF.

The gene calls are TRBV5-4 and TRBJ2-1; 9 nucleotides align to TRBD2. The CDR3 length is 15 residues. In germline, CDR1 is SGHNT, CDR2 YYREEE (reference sequence). The junction had 9 bases not matched to a gene; V was cut back by 4 bases and J by 7 bases. CDR3 nucleotides: TGTGCCAGCAGCCTGACTAGCGGAAAGGCGAATGAGCAGTTCTTC. It specifies CASSLTSGKANEQFF.

Notes on this clone: The same CDR3 can be traced to other DNA sequences in this sample. The rearrangement uses TRBV11-2 and TRBJ2-7, with unresolved D. V was trimmed by 1 base and J by 4 bases, leaving 5 bases between them. Germline CDR1 and CDR2: SGHAT and FQNNGV. The CDR3 sequence is 12 residues long. The CDR3 loop is CASSLVPYEQYF. CDR3 DNA: TGTGCCAGCAGCTTAGTCCCATACGAGCAGTACTTC.

The chain uses TRBV7-2 and TRBJ2-1, with 9 bases identical to TRBD1. The CDR3 loop spans 15 amino acids. Unmatched junction bases numbered 8, after V lost 5 bases and J lost 6 bases. Germline lookup yields CDR1 SGHTA and CDR2 FQGNSA. The DNA for the CDR3 is TGTGCCAGCAGCCCGCCTGGGACAGGGTTCAATGAGCAGTTCTTC. Its translation is CASSPPGTGFNEQFF.

V is TRBV19 and J is TRBJ2-4; unclear D gene. Germline V gene sequence: CDR1 LNHDA, CDR2 SQIVND (reference sequence). V shed 6 bases and J shed 2 bases, with 14 bases lying between them. The CDR3 loop spans 15 amino acids. This CDR3 reads CASRPPGVSKNIQYF. CDR3 nucleotide sequence: TGTGCCAGTAGACCCCCTGGAGTGTCCAAAAACATTCAGTACTTC. The full variable domain, completed using reference TRBV19 and TRBJ2-4, is DGGITQSPKYLFRKEGQNVTLSCEQNLNHDAMYWYRQDPGQGLRLIYYSQIVNDFQKGDIAEGYSVSREKKESFPLTVTSAQKNPTAFYLCASRPPGVSKNIQYFGAGTRLSVL.

This rearrangement joins TRBV2 to TRBJ1-5; D may be TRBD1 (6 bases). The CDR3 extends over 15 amino acids. Trimming removed 7 bases from V and 6 bases from J, with 19 bases in between. From germline, CDR1 is SNHLY and CDR2 FYNNEI. CDR3 region: CASKSRRQDGQPQHF. CDR3 nucleotide sequence: TGTGCCAGCAAATCTCGGCGACAGGATGGTCAGCCCCAGCATTTT. The whole variable domain, filled in from reference TRBV2 and TRBJ1-5, reads EPEVTQTPSHQVTQMGQEVILRCVPISNHLYFYWYRQILGQKVEFLVSFYNNEISEKSEIFDDQFSVERPDGSNFTLKIRSTKLEDSAMYFCASKSRRQDGQPQHFGDGTRLSIL.

The chain couples TRBV7-2 to TRBJ2-7; TRBD1 agrees at 11 bases. The junction had 14 bases not matched to a gene; V was cut back by 5 bases and J by 5 bases. The CDR3 is 17 residues long. Per the germline V gene, CDR1 is SGHTA and CDR2 is FQGNSA. CDR3 protein: CASSPGPDRGRGDEQYF. The CDR3 DNA sequence: TGTGCCAGCAGCCCCGGACCGGACAGGGGGCGCGGAGACGAGCAGTACTTC.

The genes are TRBV28 and TRBJ2-1; tentatively, D is TRBD2 (6 bases). There are 15 residues in the CDR3. The germline CDR1 and CDR2 sequences are MDHEN and SYDVKM. The V and J ends lost 2 bases and 3 bases respectively, with 11 bases between them. The CDR3 sequence is CASSLSGSIYNEQFF. The CDR3 bases are TGTGCCAGCAGTTTAAGCGGGTCCATCTACAATGAGCAGTTCTTC.

The J gene is TRBJ2-5, the V gene TRBV6-2 or TRBV6-3; TRBD1 agrees at 11 bases. The CDR3 sequence is 14 residues long. V lost 6 bases and J lost 5; bases outside the gene matches: 5. Germline CDR1 reads MNHEY; CDR2 reads SVGEGT. The CDR3 region has the DNA TGTGCCAGCAGCCGGGACAGGGGGGATGAGACCCAGTACTTC. This codes for CASSRDRGDETQYF.